These 27 T cell receptor beta chains share one sample of origin, sequenced in a study of T cell clones after liver transplantation. Clones were sequenced by immunoSEQ multiplex PCR, and TCRdb holds only the in-frame ones, with some missing. The sample yields tens of thousands of clones, roughly nine tenths seen once. The source was CD4+ T cells from blood, collected before liver transplant. These receptors came from a human donor who received a liver transplant.

This clone showed up just a few times. This chain links TRBV5-1 with TRBJ2-5; TRBD2 agrees at 8 bases. The germline V gene has CDR1 SGHRS and CDR2 YFSETQ. V gave up 1 base and J gave up 4 bases; unmatched junction bases: 6. The CDR3 is 15 amino acids. This CDR3 is CASSLTGGPGETQYF. The CDR3 nucleotides are TGCGCCAGCAGCTTGACGGGAGGGCCGGGAGAGACCCAGTACTTC.

The chain recombines TRBV19 with TRBJ1-3; D is uncertain. Trimming removed 6 bases at V and 0 bases at J, with 6 bases between. Germline V gene data show CDR1 as LNHDA and CDR2 as SQIVND (reference sequence). The CDR3 runs 13 residues. The CDR3 is CASSGSSGNTIYF. In DNA, the CDR3 is TGTGCCAGTAGCGGGTCCTCTGGAAACACCATATATTTT.

The rearrangement joins TRBV29-1 to TRBJ2-7; possibly TRBD1 or TRBD2 for D (5 bases each). CDR3 length equals 11 residues. Trimming stripped 4 bases from V and 4 bases from J, with 8 bases between. Germline values: CDR1 SQVTM, CDR2 ANQGSEA. The CDR3 DNA follows: TGCAGCGTTGTAGGGGAGTACGAGCAGTACTTC. This codes for CSVVGEYEQYF.

This chain links TRBV29-1 with TRBJ1-1; D is perhaps TRBD1 (5 bases). Germline CDR1 is SQVTM and CDR2 is ANQGSEA. This CDR3 has 12 residues. The V and J ends lost 1 base and 5 bases respectively, with 8 bases between them. The CDR3 is CSVEGGRTEAFF. The DNA for the CDR3 is TGCAGCGTTGAAGGGGGGAGGACTGAAGCTTTCTTT. Complete variable domain (other parts from reference TRBV29-1 and TRBJ1-1): SAVISQKPSRDICQRGTSLTIQCQVDSQVTMMFWYRQQPGQSLTLIATANQGSEATYESGFVIDKFPISRPNLTFSTLTVSNMSPEDSSIYLCSVEGGRTEAFFGQGTRLTVV.

This sequence joins TRBV4-1 and TRBJ2-2, with 12 bases lining up with TRBD2. This CDR3 has 17 residues. CDR1 is MGHRA, CDR2 YSYEKL, per germline. V lost 3 bases and J lost 5; bases outside the gene matches: 7. CDR3 residues: CASSHNLAGGSTGELFF. In DNA form, the CDR3 reads TGCGCCAGCAGCCATAATCTAGCGGGAGGGAGTACCGGGGAGCTGTTTTTT.

This chain links TRBV19 with TRBJ1-4; 8 bases match TRBD1. Germline assignment: CDR1 LNHDA and CDR2 SQIVND (reference sequence). V gave up 4 bases and J gave up 5 bases; unmatched junction bases: 9. The length of the CDR3 is 16 residues. The DNA for the CDR3 is TGTGCCAGTAGTACCGGGACAGGCAAGGCCAATGAAAAACTGTTTTTT. Its protein is CASSTGTGKANEKLFF.

V and J are TRBV7-9 and TRBJ2-1; 7 bases are a match to TRBD1. Germline V CDR1 and CDR2: SEHNR, FQNEAQ (reference sequence). The CDR3 is 14 residues long. The V gene end was trimmed by 2 bases and the J gene end by 7 bases; junction bases not matched to a gene: 5. In nucleotides, the CDR3 is TGTGCCAGCAGCTTATTCACAGGGGAAAATGAGCAGTTCTTC. Translating gives CASSLFTGENEQFF.

In the case of this clone: The same CDR3 can be traced to other DNA sequences in this sample. This chain joins TRBV7-3 and TRBJ2-5; D is unclear. The length of the CDR3 is 13 residues. Trimming removed 1 base at V and 5 bases at J, with 8 bases between. The V gene's germline CDR1 is SGHTA and CDR2 FQGTGA. CDR3 coding DNA: TGTGCCAGCAGCTTAAGCTTGGGGGAGACCCAGTACTTC. Translation: CASSLSLGETQYF. Supplemented by reference TRBV7-3 and TRBJ2-5, the full variable domain reads GAGVSQTPSNKVTEKGKYVELRCDPISGHTALYWYRQSLGQGPEFLIYFQGTGAADDSGLPNDRFFAVRPEGSVSTLKIQRTERGDSAVYLCASSLSLGETQYFGPGTRLLVL.

The genes are TRBV7-8 and TRBJ2-5, with D unresolved. Germline V gives CDR1 SGHVS, CDR2 FQNEAQ. V lost 7 bases, J lost 1 base, and 13 bases lay in between. The CDR3 is 14 residues long. The CDR3: CASTGRVSQETQYF. CDR3 nucleotides: TGTGCCAGCACCGGCCGGGTGAGCCAAGAGACCCAGTACTTC.

The rearrangement joins TRBV6-6 to TRBJ2-7, with D unclear. The V end lost 5 bases, the J end lost 2 bases, and 7 bases lay between the germline ends. CDR3 size: 12 residues. Germline V gene lookup returns CDR1 MNHNY and CDR2 SVGAGI (reference sequence). CDR3 in amino acids: CASSPIPYEQYF. CDR3 DNA: TGTGCCAGCAGTCCCATCCCCTACGAGCAGTACTTC.

V usage is TRBV29-1 and J usage is TRBJ2-7, with 11 bases fitting TRBD1. J was trimmed by 5 bases and V by 7 bases; bases with no gene match: 7. CDR1 and CDR2 from the germline V gene are SQVTM and ANQGSEA. The CDR3 sequence is 13 residues long. The DNA of the CDR3 is TGCAGCGCCGCGGACAGGGGGCTCGACGAGCAGTACTTC. Translating it yields CSAADRGLDEQYF.

This chain joins TRBV25-1 and TRBJ2-7, with no clear D. From germline, CDR1 is MGHDK and CDR2 SYGVNS. The V end lost 2 bases, the J end lost 2 bases, and 16 bases lay between the germline ends. This CDR3 has 16 amino acids. The CDR3 here is CASSEIGSTQPYEQYF. In DNA, the CDR3 is TGTGCCAGCAGTGAAATCGGCAGCACCCAACCCTACGAGCAGTACTTC.

The rearrangement joins TRBV5-1 to TRBJ2-1; TRBD2 matches 9 bases. CDR3 length: 14 residues. Losses at the gene ends were 4 bases for V and 5 bases for J; bases not matched to a gene: 4. Looked up from germline, CDR1 is SGHRS and CDR2 is YFSETQ. In DNA form, the CDR3 reads TGCGCCAGCAGCCCCCGGACTAGCGACAATGAGCAGTTCTTC. Translating it yields CASSPRTSDNEQFF.

The V and J genes are TRBV9 and TRBJ2-1; 8 nucleotides align to TRBD2. The germline V gene has CDR1 SGDLS and CDR2 YYNGEE. V lost 2 bases, J lost 9 bases, and 13 bases stayed unmatched. The CDR3 has 16 residues. The CDR3 nucleotides read TGTGCCAGCAGCGTTACTAGCGGCCCACTTCAGGGTGAGCAGTTCTTC. Its translation is CASSVTSGPLQGEQFF. The full variable domain, rest sourced from reference TRBV9 and TRBJ2-1, is DSGVTQTPKHLITATGQRVTLRCSPRSGDLSVYWYQQSLDQGLQFLIQYYNGEERAKGNILERFSAQQFPDLHSELNLSSLELGDSALYFCASSVTSGPLQGEQFFGPGTRLTVL.

The chain is built from TRBV10-2 and TRBJ1-1; 9 nucleotides align to TRBD1. The germline V gene has CDR1 WSHSY and CDR2 SAAADI. The CDR3 consists of 16 residues. The V segment lost 8 bases and the J segment 2 bases; nucleotides outside the gene matches: 12. CDR3 DNA: TGCGCCAGCGGAAACACAGGGGGCGCGTATAACACTGAAGCTTTCTTT. Protein product: CASGNTGGAYNTEAFF.

The chain employs TRBV19 and TRBJ2-1; possible D gene TRBD2, 5 bases. Trimming cost V 7 bases and J 8 bases, with 9 bases left between them. This CDR3 is 11 amino acids long. CDR1 and CDR2 from the germline V gene are LNHDA and SQIVND (reference sequence). The CDR3 DNA reads TGTGCCAGTAAGTCGGGGTATGAGCAGTTCTTC. Protein sequence: CASKSGYEQFF.

The V and J genes are TRBV19 and TRBJ1-1; 9 nucleotides align to TRBD1. The CDR3 spans 15 residues. With V trimmed by 5 bases and J by 1 base, 5 bases remained unmatched. Germline V CDR1 and CDR2: LNHDA, SQIVND (reference sequence). The CDR3 nucleotides are TGTGCCAGTAGTCCTGAGGACAGGGGGAACACTGAAGCTTTCTTT. It is translated as CASSPEDRGNTEAFF. Full variable domain (missing parts from reference TRBV19 and TRBJ1-1): DGGITQSPKYLFRKEGQNVTLSCEQNLNHDAMYWYRQDPGQGLRLIYYSQIVNDFQKGDIAEGYSVSREKKESFPLTVTSAQKNPTAFYLCASSPEDRGNTEAFFGQGTRLTVV.

The V call is TRBV21-1, the J call TRBJ2-2; the table's D call of TRBD1 was not tested on the DNA. TRBV21-1 is noted as a pseudogene. The CDR3 is 15 residues long. The CDR3 bases are TGTGCCAGCAGCAACCGACAGGGAAGTACCGGGGAGCTGTTTTTT. Protein product: CASSNRQGSTGELFF.

The chain is built from TRBV7-9 and TRBJ1-1, with 8 bases aligning to TRBD1. CDR3 length: 16 residues. Germline loops: CDR1 SEHNR, CDR2 FQNEAQ (reference sequence). V was clipped by 1 base and J by 1 base; unmatched bases: 5. Here the CDR3 DNA reads TGTGCCAGCAGCTTAGTGCAGGGGGCGCCGAACACTGAAGCTTTCTTT. Protein: CASSLVQGAPNTEAFF.

The gene calls are TRBV7-8 and TRBJ2-5; D is undetermined. Germline CDR1 SGHVS, CDR2 FQNEAQ. The CDR3 consists of 14 residues. Trimming cost V 4 bases and J 3 bases, with 12 bases left between them. CDR3 sequence reads: CASSYRPLKETQYF. In nucleotides, the CDR3 is TGTGCCAGCAGCTATCGACCCTTAAAAGAGACCCAGTACTTC.

This clone was seen a handful of times. The chain combines TRBV14 with TRBJ2-7; TRBD1 matches at 8 bases. This CDR3 comprises 13 residues. The germline V gene has CDR1 SGHDN and CDR2 FVKESK. V was clipped by 4 bases and J by 5 bases; unmatched bases: 4. CDR3 bases: TGTGCCAGCAGCCCTCCAGGGGGCGACGAGCAGTACTTC. It yields the protein CASSPPGGDEQYF.

This chain links TRBV5-6 with TRBJ2-1; D is undetermined. Germline V gene data show CDR1 as SGHDT and CDR2 as YYEEEE. The CDR3 spans 13 residues. Trimming removed 0 bases at V and 4 bases at J, with 5 bases between. The CDR3 sequence: CASSLGGYNEQFF. CDR3 nucleotides: TGTGCCAGCAGCTTGGGGGGATACAATGAGCAGTTCTTC.

In this sample, this clone turned up once. This chain links TRBV27 with TRBJ1-2; perhaps TRBD1 as D (5 bases). The CDR3 extends over 13 amino acids. The germline gives CDR1 MNHEY, CDR2 SMNVEV (reference sequence). V lost 2 bases to trimming and J lost 8 bases, with 12 bases between them. CDR3 loop: CASSLNRLGGYTF. CDR3 nucleotide sequence: TGTGCCAGCAGTTTAAACAGGTTAGGAGGCTACACCTTC.

This rearrangement joins TRBV19 to TRBJ2-3; 10 positions agree with TRBD2. This CDR3 is 16 amino acids long. Germline lookup yields CDR1 LNHDA and CDR2 SQIVND (reference sequence). Trimming at V came to 4 bases and at J to 2 bases, leaving 6 bases not matched to a gene. The CDR3 DNA is TGTGCCAGTAGTACACTAGCGGGGAGGGTCACAGATACGCAGTATTTT. Protein sequence: CASSTLAGRVTDTQYF. The variable domain in full, with the rest retrieved from reference TRBV19 and TRBJ2-3, is DGGITQSPKYLFRKEGQNVTLSCEQNLNHDAMYWYRQDPGQGLRLIYYSQIVNDFQKGDIAEGYSVSREKKESFPLTVTSAQKNPTAFYLCASSTLAGRVTDTQYFGPGTRLTVL.

This clone was found a few times. The chain uses TRBV6-1 and TRBJ1-1, with D uncertain. This CDR3 is 13 amino acids long. Germline assignment: CDR1 MNHNS and CDR2 SASEGT. Deletions cut 5 bases from V and 2 bases from J, with 9 bases between. The CDR3, as DNA: TGTGCCAGCAGTTCCCCGGGCAACACTGAAGCTTTCTTT. This sequence encodes CASSSPGNTEAFF.

The chain combines TRBV29-1 with TRBJ1-2, with D perhaps matching TRBD1 (5 bases). Trimming shortened V by 5 bases and J by 7 bases, and 20 bases separated the two germline ends. The CDR3 is made up of 14 amino acids. Looked up from germline, CDR1 is SQVTM and CDR2 is ANQGSEA. CDR3 sequence reads: CSVPGTPGTRGYTF. The CDR3 nucleotides read TGCAGCGTTCCCGGGACTCCCGGCACGCGTGGCTACACCTTC.

This chain links TRBV4-3 with TRBJ2-3; possibly TRBD1 or TRBD2 for D (5 bases each). From germline, CDR1 is LGHNA and CDR2 YSLEER. The CDR3 length is 18 residues. The germline V and J ends were trimmed by 0 bases and 0 bases, with 16 bases remaining between them. The CDR3 loop reads CASSQDADTGPSTDTQYF. In nucleotides, the CDR3 is TGCGCCAGCAGCCAAGATGCGGACACGGGGCCTAGCACAGATACGCAGTATTTT.